This TCR beta chain emerged from a study of blood T cells in healthy people across ages. Then a second PCR, running roughly 7 to 11 cycles, was carried out with a sample-barcoded 5' primer and a J-beta primer mix. TCRdb re-analysed the 5' RACE reads in MiXCR, keeping a single row per CDR3 protein. In the table there are 750,000 to 850,000 distinct CDR3 sequences, around 25% of which are singletons. The CDR3 spans 15 residues. The V and J ends lost 8 bases and 0 bases respectively, with 17 bases between them. Germline V gives CDR1 DFQATT, CDR2 SNEGSKA (reference sequence). The same data also contributed to another study, on T cells of mothers and their children.

This sequence was found in a boy between 10 and 17 years old in good health. The V gene is TRBV20-1, the J gene TRBJ2-1; no definite D call. Sequencing was carried out using blood. The DNA for the CDR3 is TGCAGTCCCCCGCCTGGGCCGAGCTCCTACAATGAGCAGTTCTTC. Its translation is CSPPPGPSSYNEQFF.